These T cell receptor beta chains were read from a single sample in a study of human T cells and chemical hapten exposure. Via MiXCR, TCRdb re-called the RACE reads, giving one row per CDR3 protein. The sample comprises approximately 400,000 distinct CDR3 sequences, 4.8% of which are singletons, and 2% to 2.5% rests with the top ten. The sequences come from whole blood, collected in connection with sensitization to the hapten diphenylcyclopropenone (DPC). These TCRs come from a woman between 50 and 59 years old with alopecia areata. Some clones in this sample may be carry-over from other donors' samples. Each CDR3 is given with its conserved first and last residue. The order of the fields is clone size, V gene, CDR3 length, D gene, J gene, CDR3 DNA, CDR3 protein. D genes are given only for firm matches. For some rows the clone size is stated as once, few or many, or as a class when expanded; others skip it.

clone size: many
V gene: TRBV10-3
CDR3 length: 15
D gene: -
J gene: TRBJ2-7
CDR3 DNA: TGTGCCATCAGTGGGACAGCCACTAGCTCCTACGAGCAGTACTTC
CDR3 protein: CAISGTATSSYEQYF

clone size: many
V gene: TRBV12-3/TRBV12-4
CDR3 length: 15
D gene: TRBD2
J gene: TRBJ2-5
CDR3 DNA: TGTGCCAGCAGTGGGACTAGCGGGGGGACGGAGACCCAGTACTTC
CDR3 protein: CASSGTSGGTETQYF

clone size: many
V gene: TRBV24-1
CDR3 length: 14
D gene: -
J gene: TRBJ1-2
CDR3 DNA: TGTGCCACCAGTGAATCAGCGGCACCCTATGGCTACACCTTC
CDR3 protein: CATSESAAPYGYTF

clone size: -
V gene: TRBV4-2
CDR3 length: 14
D gene: -
J gene: TRBJ2-1
CDR3 DNA: TGTGCCAGCAGCCAAGCGGGCGATGACAGGGAGCAGTTCTTC
CDR3 protein: CASSQAGDDREQFF

clone size: -
V gene: TRBV20-1
CDR3 length: 12
D gene: TRBD1
J gene: TRBJ2-5
CDR3 DNA: TGCAGTGCTAGGACAGGGCAGGAGACCCAGTACTTC
CDR3 protein: CSARTGQETQYF

clone size: many
V gene: TRBV29-1
CDR3 length: 12
D gene: -
J gene: TRBJ2-5
CDR3 DNA: TGCAGCGTCCTAAGGTTGGACGGGACCCAGTACTTC
CDR3 protein: CSVLRLDGTQYF

clone size: many
V gene: TRBV5-1
CDR3 length: 17
D gene: -
J gene: TRBJ2-7
CDR3 DNA: TGCGCCAGCAGCCCTGAGACGCCCGGTCTTCTTGACTACGAGCAGTACTTC
CDR3 protein: CASSPETPGLLDYEQYF

clone size: many
V gene: TRBV6-6
CDR3 length: 16
D gene: -
J gene: TRBJ2-3
CDR3 DNA: TGTGCCAGCACCTTGGGGCTAGCGAGTAGCACAGATACGCAGTATTTT
CDR3 protein: CASTLGLASSTDTQYF

clone size: few
V gene: TRBV5-1
CDR3 length: 15
D gene: -
J gene: TRBJ2-1
CDR3 DNA: TGCGCCAGCAGCTTGGTGCCAGGGTGGGACCGGGAGCAGTTCTTC
CDR3 protein: CASSLVPGWDREQFF

clone size: -
V gene: TRBV11-2
CDR3 length: 15
D gene: -
J gene: TRBJ1-1
CDR3 DNA: TGTGCCAGCAGCTTAGGGCAGGGATTTTTATCTGAAGCTTTCTTT
CDR3 protein: CASSLGQGFLSEAFF

clone size: -
V gene: TRBV20-1
CDR3 length: 13
D gene: -
J gene: TRBJ2-3
CDR3 DNA: TGCAGTGCTCCTTGGCTGGGCGCAGATACGCAGTATTTT
CDR3 protein: CSAPWLGADTQYF

clone size: many
V gene: TRBV6-1
CDR3 length: 12
D gene: -
J gene: TRBJ1-5
CDR3 DNA: TGTGCCAGCAGTACCCGTTGGTGGCCCCAGCATTTT
CDR3 protein: CASSTRWWPQHF

clone size: many
V gene: TRBV7-2
CDR3 length: 15
D gene: TRBD1
J gene: TRBJ1-1
CDR3 DNA: TGTGCCAGCAGCTTAATCACAGGGGTGACCACTGAAGCTTTCTTT
CDR3 protein: CASSLITGVTTEAFF

clone size: -
V gene: TRBV7-7
CDR3 length: 15
D gene: TRBD1
J gene: TRBJ1-1
CDR3 DNA: TGTGCCAGCAGCAGCTCTACAGGGGTAAACACTGAAGCTTTCTTT
CDR3 protein: CASSSSTGVNTEAFF